The table lists the clone carrying this TCR beta chain with many counts. Its antigen is as yet unknown. TCRdb called the reads again in MiXCR, with one record for every CDR3 protein. The table records 170,000 or so distinct CDR3 sequences, around 15% of them present only once. This entry comes from a study of T cell repertoires in cytomegalovirus infection. Turning to the study itself: Through public TCR beta signatures, both CMV infection and matching HLA type were indicated. Study outcomes and limitations: In two of eight donors, the top clonotype was HLA-C-restricted CMV-specific.

The receptor was derived from a human donor in good health (CMV status not recorded). Some clones in this sample may be carry-over from other donors' samples. The sequencing sample was made of PBMCs.

This chain's CDR3 is CASSRDRFNTEAFF. DNA of the CDR3: TGTGCCAGCAGTAGAGACAGATTCAACACTGAAGCTTTCTTT. The chain carries TRBV6-1 and TRBJ1-1, with D perhaps matching TRBD1 (5 bases). Germline V lookup: CDR1 MNHNS, CDR2 SASEGT. CDR3 size: 14 residues. The V end lost 5 bases, the J end lost 2 bases, and 12 bases lay between the germline ends.